The source of this T cell receptor (beta chain) is a study of blood T cell repertoires in COVID-19. Study summary: Specimens from acute and convalescent COVID-19 originated in the United States, Italy and Spain.

Trimming removed 3 bases from V and 0 bases from J, with 9 bases in between. CDR1 is MDHEN, CDR2 SYDVKM, per germline. The CDR3 consists of 15 residues. Per the original data handling: Using reference gene primer amplification, nucleated cell counts were estimated. Clones were sequenced by immunoSEQ multiplex PCR, and TCRdb holds only the in-frame ones, with some missing. V and J calls and clone size are given by that table; D and trimming were obtained from the DNA. The table records some 42,000 clones, about three quarters of them present only once. Sample: peripheral blood. V is TRBV28 and J is TRBJ2-1; tentative D call: TRBD1 (5 bases). The sequence came from a woman in her 70s with acute or convalescent COVID-19. The CDR3 nucleotides are TGTGCCAGCAGTTTTGCAGGGAACTCCTACAATGAGCAGTTCTTC. This gives the protein CASSFAGNSYNEQFF.